One sample yielded the 18 T cell receptor beta chains listed below, sequenced in a study of beta chain features in type 1 diabetes. Of the isolated RNA, all was reverse transcribed, and so the sequenced material was expressed TCRB transcripts. Profiling relied on immunoSEQ multiplex PCR, and the TCRdb table lists in-frame clones only, not all of them. The table records more than 300,000 clones, around 12% of them present only once. Material for sequencing was naive CD4+ T cells from blood. These receptors came from a man aged 18 to 29 in good health.

The chain recombines TRBV5-1 with TRBJ2-3, with 7 bases identical to TRBD2. CDR1 and CDR2 (germline): SGHRS, YFSETQ. The junction had 10 bases not matched to a gene; V was cut back by 0 bases and J by 6 bases. The CDR3 is 16 residues long. CDR3 sequence reads: CASSLEMAPGGDTQYF. The CDR3, as DNA: TGCGCCAGCAGCTTGGAAATGGCCCCGGGGGGTGATACGCAGTATTTT. The whole variable domain, remainder taken from reference TRBV5-1 and TRBJ2-3, is KAGVTQTPRYLIKTRGQQVTLSCSPISGHRSVSWYQQTPGQGLQFLFEYFSETQRNKGNFPGRFSGRQFSNSRSEMNVSTLELGDSALYLCASSLEMAPGGDTQYFGPGTRLTVL.

This clone occurred a few times. The genes are TRBV5-4 and TRBJ1-5; tentatively, D is TRBD1 (5 bases). Germline V gene data show CDR1 as SGHNT and CDR2 as YYREEE (reference sequence). V gave up 5 bases and J gave up 0 bases, with 12 bases separating them. The CDR3 is made up of 15 amino acids. CDR3 coding DNA: TGTGCCAGCAGTCACGGGGGGAATAGCAATCAGCCCCAGCATTTT. Translating it yields CASSHGGNSNQPQHF.

The V and J genes are TRBV28 and TRBJ2-7; tentative D call: TRBD1 (5 bases). V lost 7 bases and J 1 base, leaving 8 bases between the germline ends. The V gene's germline CDR1 is MDHEN and CDR2 SYDVKM. This CDR3 is 12 amino acids long. CDR3 in DNA: TGTGCCAGCAATAGACAGTCCTACGAGCAGTACTTC. Residues: CASNRQSYEQYF.

The sample holds a few counts of this clone. J is TRBJ2-1 and V is TRBV18, with D uncertain. Germline-derived CDR1 and CDR2 are KGHSH and LQKENI. Trimming took off 4 bases at V and 5 bases at J, with 12 bases between the two ends. CDR3 length: 14 residues. The CDR3 DNA follows: TGTGCCAGCTCACTGAATGTGAGGCACAATGAGCAGTTCTTC. Residues: CASSLNVRHNEQFF.

This clone was found a few times. The chain combines TRBV7-9 with TRBJ2-1; TRBD2 agrees at 7 bases. The CDR3 sequence is 14 residues long. The germline V gene encodes CDR1 SEHNR and CDR2 FQNEAQ (reference sequence). With 1 base clipped from V and 13 bases from J, the junction kept 10 bases outside the gene matches. CDR3 sequence reads: CASSLEPAGTSQFF. CDR3 nucleotide sequence: TGTGCCAGCAGCTTAGAGCCAGCGGGAACGTCTCAGTTCTTC.

This clone was detected only a few times. V usage is TRBV10-3 and J usage is TRBJ1-4; 8 nucleotides line up with TRBD1. V lost 6 bases to trimming and J lost 3 bases; unmatched junction nucleotides: 6. The CDR3 consists of 15 residues. The germline V gene encodes CDR1 ENHRY and CDR2 SYGVKD. The CDR3 DNA follows: TGTGCCATCAGCCTCTCGACAGGGGCTAATGAAAAACTGTTTTTT. This translates into CAISLSTGANEKLFF.

In this sample, this clone turned up a few times. The rearrangement links TRBV7-6 to TRBJ2-1, with a possible D match to TRBD2 (6 bases). Germline CDR1 SGHVS, CDR2 FNYEAQ. V was clipped by 1 base and J by 7 bases, with 14 bases between them. The CDR3 runs 15 residues. The CDR3 here is CASSLEDGRGNEQFF. For the CDR3, the DNA is TGTGCCAGCAGCTTAGAAGACGGGAGAGGTAATGAGCAGTTCTTC. The full variable domain, completed using reference TRBV7-6 and TRBJ2-1, is GAGVSQSPRYKVTKRGQDVALRCDPISGHVSLYWYRQALGQGPEFLTYFNYEAQQDKSGLPNDRFSAERPEGSISTLTIQRTEQRDSAMYRCASSLEDGRGNEQFFGPGTRLTVL.

This clone occurred a few times. V usage is TRBV30 and J usage is TRBJ2-7; possibly TRBD1 for D (5 bases). The CDR3 totals 13 residues. Looked up from germline, CDR1 is GTSNPN and CDR2 is SVGIG (reference sequence). Trimming stripped 1 base from V and 6 bases from J, with 13 bases between. The CDR3 nucleotides are TGTGCCTGGAGTGCAACAGGAATGGGCGAGCAGTACTTC. Amino acid sequence: CAWSATGMGEQYF.

This clone turned up a few times. The chain couples TRBV7-3 to TRBJ2-7; a weak D match, TRBD1 (6 bases). V shed 2 bases and J shed 6 bases, with 14 bases lying between them. The CDR3 extends over 14 amino acids. CDR1 SGHTA and CDR2 FQGTGA come from the germline V gene. CDR3 sequence reads: CASSLYAGDGEQYF. The CDR3 coding sequence is TGTGCCAGCAGCTTATACGCAGGGGATGGCGAGCAGTACTTC.

The chain employs TRBV7-2 and TRBJ2-5; the match to TRBD2 covers 9 bases. Germline V gene lookup returns CDR1 SGHTA and CDR2 FQGNSA. Trimming at V came to 1 base and at J to 3 bases, leaving 3 bases not matched to a gene. This CDR3 has 15 amino acids. The CDR3, as DNA: TGTGCCAGCAGCTTAGTGGCTAGCGGGAAAGAGACCCAGTACTTC. Amino acid sequence: CASSLVASGKETQYF.

The V call is TRBV30, the J call TRBJ1-2; tentatively, D is TRBD1 (5 bases). Germline V gene data show CDR1 as GTSNPN and CDR2 as SVGIG (reference sequence). The CDR3 is made up of 12 amino acids. V was trimmed by 5 bases and J by 2 bases, leaving 9 bases between them. This CDR3 reads CAWARGNYGYTF. The CDR3 DNA sequence: TGTGCCTGGGCTCGGGGGAACTATGGCTACACCTTC.

This clone was counted between two and nine times. The chain links TRBV7-8 to TRBJ1-1, with a tentative D call TRBD1 (5 bases). This CDR3 has 15 amino acids. Trimming pared 4 bases from V and 3 bases from J, leaving 15 bases between. CDR1 is SGHVS and CDR2 is FQNEAQ in the germline V gene. This chain's CDR3 is CASSWNLKGDTEAFF. The CDR3 nucleotides read TGTGCCAGCAGCTGGAACTTGAAAGGGGACACTGAAGCTTTCTTT. Using reference TRBV7-8 and TRBJ1-1 for the parts outside the CDR3, the full variable domain is GAGVSQSPRYKVAKRGQDVALRCDPISGHVSLFWYQQALGQGPEFLTYFQNEAQLDKSGLPSDRFFAERPEGSVSTLKIQRTQQEDSAVYLCASSWNLKGDTEAFFGQGTRLTVV.

The chain's CDR3 is CASSLFSQGSEQYF. CDR3 in DNA: TGTGCCAGCAGTTTATTTTCCCAGGGAAGCGAGCAGTACTTC. J is TRBJ2-7 and V is TRBV27; tentative D call: TRBD1 (5 bases). Germline V CDR1 and CDR2: MNHEY, SMNVEV (reference sequence). The V gene lost 1 base and the J gene lost 6 bases, with 13 bases spanning the gap. CDR3 length: 14 amino acids.

This clone appeared a few times. The chain couples TRBV5-4 to TRBJ1-3, with a possible D match to TRBD1 (5 bases). Trimming stripped 3 bases from V and 2 bases from J, with 9 bases between. This CDR3 is 14 amino acids long. Germline V lookup: CDR1 SGHNT, CDR2 YYREEE (reference sequence). Written as DNA, the CDR3 is TGTGCCAGCAGCTCGAAGACAGCTGGAAACACCATATATTTT. The encoded protein is CASSSKTAGNTIYF.

A few counts support this clone. The chain recombines TRBV7-3 with TRBJ2-1; tentatively, D is TRBD2 (6 bases). This CDR3 spans 15 amino acids. The ends were cut back, 4 bases at V and 15 bases at J, with 25 bases in the middle. Germline CDR1 SGHTA, CDR2 FQGTGA. CDR3 in DNA: TGTGCCAGCAGCTATGACTCACAACGGGACTCCTCGCGGTTCTTC. The encoded protein is CASSYDSQRDSSRFF.

This CDR3 reads CSVVLAGGSNEQFF. The CDR3 region has the DNA TGCAGCGTTGTTCTGGCAGGGGGTTCCAATGAGCAGTTCTTC. The chain employs TRBV29-1 and TRBJ2-1; 7 nucleotides line up with TRBD1. CDR3 size: 14 residues. Losses at the gene ends were 4 bases for V and 6 bases for J; bases not matched to a gene: 9. Germline V gene data show CDR1 as SQVTM and CDR2 as ANQGSEA.

As regards this clone: The limits of the CDR3 on the DNA are not certain, so only TCRdb's listed CDR3 is given. The chain carries TRBV7-2 and TRBJ2-7; TRBD2, the table's D call, was not compared with the DNA. In germline, CDR1 is SGHTA, CDR2 FQGNSA. The CDR3 totals 13 residues, both ends included. CDR3 residues: CASILGSGEGQYF.

This clone was observed a few times. The V gene is TRBV5-1, the J gene TRBJ1-6; 7 nucleotides match TRBD1. V lost 0 bases, J lost 6 bases, and 3 bases stayed unmatched. The CDR3 sequence is 15 residues long. Germline CDR1 SGHRS, CDR2 YFSETQ. This CDR3 reads CASSLEGGGNSPLHF. The CDR3 coding sequence is TGCGCCAGCAGCTTGGAAGGGGGCGGTAATTCACCCCTCCACTTT.